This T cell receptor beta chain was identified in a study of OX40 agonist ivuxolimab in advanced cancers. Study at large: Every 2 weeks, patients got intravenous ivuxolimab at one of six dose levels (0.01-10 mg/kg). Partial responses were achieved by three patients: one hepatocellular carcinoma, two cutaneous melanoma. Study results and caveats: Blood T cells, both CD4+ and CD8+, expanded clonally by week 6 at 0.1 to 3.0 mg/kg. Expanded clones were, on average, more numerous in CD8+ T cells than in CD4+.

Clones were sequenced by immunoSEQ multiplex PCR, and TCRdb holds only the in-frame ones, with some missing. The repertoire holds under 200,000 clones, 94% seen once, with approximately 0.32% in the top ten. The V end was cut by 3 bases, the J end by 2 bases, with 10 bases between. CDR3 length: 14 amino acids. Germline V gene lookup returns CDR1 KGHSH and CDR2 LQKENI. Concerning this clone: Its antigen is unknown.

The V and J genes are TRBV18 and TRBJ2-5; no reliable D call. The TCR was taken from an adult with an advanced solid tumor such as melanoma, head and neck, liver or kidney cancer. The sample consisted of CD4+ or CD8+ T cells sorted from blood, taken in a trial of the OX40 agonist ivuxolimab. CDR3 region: CASSPAGSQETQYF. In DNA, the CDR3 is TGTGCCAGCTCACCGGCCGGTAGTCAAGAGACCCAGTACTTC.